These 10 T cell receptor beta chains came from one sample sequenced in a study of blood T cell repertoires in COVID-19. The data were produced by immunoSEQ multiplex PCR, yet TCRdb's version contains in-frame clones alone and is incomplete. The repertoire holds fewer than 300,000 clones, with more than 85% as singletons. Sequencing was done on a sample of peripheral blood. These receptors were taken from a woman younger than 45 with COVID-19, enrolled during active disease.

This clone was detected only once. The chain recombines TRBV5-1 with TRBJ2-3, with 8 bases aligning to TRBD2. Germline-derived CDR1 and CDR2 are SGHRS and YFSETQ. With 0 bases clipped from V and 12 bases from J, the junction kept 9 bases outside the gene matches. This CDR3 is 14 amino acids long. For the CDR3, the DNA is TGCGCCAGCAGCTTGGGGCTAGCGGGCGGTATACAGTATTTT. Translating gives CASSLGLAGGIQYF.

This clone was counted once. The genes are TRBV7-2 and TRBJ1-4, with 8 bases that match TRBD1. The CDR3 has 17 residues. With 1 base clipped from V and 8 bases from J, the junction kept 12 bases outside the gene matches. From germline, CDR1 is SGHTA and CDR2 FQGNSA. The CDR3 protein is CASSLVGGQGAREKLFF. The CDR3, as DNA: TGTGCCAGCAGCTTAGTAGGGGGGCAGGGGGCGCGAGAAAAACTGTTTTTT.

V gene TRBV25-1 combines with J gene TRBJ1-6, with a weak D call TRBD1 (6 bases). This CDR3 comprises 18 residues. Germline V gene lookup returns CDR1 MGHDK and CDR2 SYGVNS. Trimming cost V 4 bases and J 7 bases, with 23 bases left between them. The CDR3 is CASSATFRQERRNSPLHF. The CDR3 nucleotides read TGTGCCAGCAGTGCAACCTTTCGACAGGAACGGCGGAATTCACCCCTCCACTTT.

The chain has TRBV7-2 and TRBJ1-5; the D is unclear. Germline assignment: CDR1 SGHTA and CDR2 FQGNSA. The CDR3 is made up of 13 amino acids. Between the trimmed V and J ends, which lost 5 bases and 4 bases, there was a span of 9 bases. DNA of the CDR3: TGTGCCAGCAGCCAAGGAGGGAATCAGCCCCAGCATTTT. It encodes CASSQGGNQPQHF.

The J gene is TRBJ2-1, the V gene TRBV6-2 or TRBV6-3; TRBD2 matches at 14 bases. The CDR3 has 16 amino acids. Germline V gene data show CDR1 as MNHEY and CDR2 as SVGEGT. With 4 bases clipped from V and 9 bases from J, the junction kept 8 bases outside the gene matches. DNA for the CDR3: TGTGCCAGCAGTTCACGACTAGCGGGAGGGAGTAGTGAGCAGTTCTTC. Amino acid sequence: CASSSRLAGGSSEQFF.

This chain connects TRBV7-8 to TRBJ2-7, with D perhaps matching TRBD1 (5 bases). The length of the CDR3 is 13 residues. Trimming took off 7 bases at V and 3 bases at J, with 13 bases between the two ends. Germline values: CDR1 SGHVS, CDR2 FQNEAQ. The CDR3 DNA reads TGTGCCAGCACCCTTGGCAGGGACTACGAGCAGTACTTC. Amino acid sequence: CASTLGRDYEQYF.

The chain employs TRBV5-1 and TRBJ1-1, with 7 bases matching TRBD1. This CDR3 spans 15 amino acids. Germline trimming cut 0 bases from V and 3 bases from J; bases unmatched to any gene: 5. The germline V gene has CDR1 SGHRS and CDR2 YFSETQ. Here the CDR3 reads CASSLEGTDYTEAFF. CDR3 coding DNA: TGCGCCAGCAGCTTGGAGGGGACAGACTACACTGAAGCTTTCTTT.

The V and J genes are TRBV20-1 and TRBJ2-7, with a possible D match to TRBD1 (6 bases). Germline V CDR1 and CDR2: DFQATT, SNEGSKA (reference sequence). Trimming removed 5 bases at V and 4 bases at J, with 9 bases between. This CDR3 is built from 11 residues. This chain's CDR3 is CSAGTTYEQYF. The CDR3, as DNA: TGCAGTGCTGGGACAACTTACGAGCAGTACTTC.

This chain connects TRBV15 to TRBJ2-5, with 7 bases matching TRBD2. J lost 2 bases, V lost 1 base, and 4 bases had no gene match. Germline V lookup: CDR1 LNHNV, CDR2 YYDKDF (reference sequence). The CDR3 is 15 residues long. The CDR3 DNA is TGTGCCACCAGCAGAGGCCTAGCGGCTCAAGAGACCCAGTACTTC. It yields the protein CATSRGLAAQETQYF.

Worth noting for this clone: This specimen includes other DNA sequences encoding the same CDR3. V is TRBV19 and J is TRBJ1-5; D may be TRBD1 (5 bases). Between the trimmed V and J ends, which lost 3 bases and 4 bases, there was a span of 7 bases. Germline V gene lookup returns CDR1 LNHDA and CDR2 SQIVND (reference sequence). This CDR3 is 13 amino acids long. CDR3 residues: CASSMSGNQPQHF. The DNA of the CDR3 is TGTGCCAGTAGTATGTCAGGGAATCAGCCCCAGCATTTT.